Listed below are T cell receptor beta chains from one sample, sequenced in a study of naive and memory T cell subsets. TCRdb re-analysed the UMI-ligation and nested PCR reads in MiXCR, keeping a single row per CDR3 protein. Among 120,000 to 150,000 distinct CDR3 sequences, approximately 15% were seen once, and the ten largest hold about 0.13%. Material for sequencing was naive CD4+ T cells from blood. The source is a human donor in good health. The CDR3 runs from the conserved cysteine through the conserved F or W. Only some rows state a clone size, as once, few, many or a class for expanded clones.

CDR3 protein	clone size	V gene	J gene
CASSLREPEAFF	NA	TRBV28	TRBJ1-1
CASSLVAGANEQYF	NA	TRBV5-5	TRBJ2-7
CASSPGLAVNTGELFF	few	TRBV9	TRBJ2-2
CASSQGLNNEQFF	NA	TRBV14	TRBJ2-1
CAPRGSAFF	few	TRBV21-1	TRBJ1-1
CASSLARTSEAFF	NA	TRBV7-2	TRBJ1-1
CASSGLAALNEQFF	few	TRBV12-3/TRBV12-4	TRBJ2-1
CASSTGASYTEAFF	few	TRBV5-1	TRBJ1-1
CASSQGAGPQYEQYF	many	TRBV4-2	TRBJ2-7
CASTLGTSGRSGNEQFF	few	TRBV11-2	TRBJ2-1
CATSDLQGSGRGSYNEQFF	NA	TRBV24-1	TRBJ2-1
CSAGQSNYGYTF	few	TRBV20-1	TRBJ1-2
CASSVRTSTEQFF	NA	TRBV2	TRBJ2-1
CASSQDPPLAAYNEQFF	NA	TRBV4-1	TRBJ2-1
CASSQRGSVGTANQPQHF	few	TRBV28	TRBJ1-5
CSDKGNTEAFF	NA	TRBV20-1	TRBJ1-1
CASSTRQGAVNYGYTF	few	TRBV7-9	TRBJ1-2
CSAQTNTGELFF	few	TRBV29-1	TRBJ2-2
CSVTKRDSPYEQYF	many	TRBV29-1	TRBJ2-7
CSARDSSNSNQPQHF	few	TRBV20-1	TRBJ1-5
CATSVGGLYNEQFF	few	TRBV24-1	TRBJ2-1
CASSLGFFQSSYNEQFF	NA	TRBV3-1	TRBJ2-1
CASSGTGPSNQPQHF	NA	TRBV7-2	TRBJ1-5
CASSASMGTRKDLPGGELFF	NA	TRBV5-1	TRBJ2-2
CASSQVWNRRDEQYF	NA	TRBV4-2	TRBJ2-7
CSAPTSGNANTGELFF	NA	TRBV20-1	TRBJ2-2
CASSQGRHYGYTF	NA	TRBV14	TRBJ1-2
CASGGLVSDTQYF	NA	TRBV5-1	TRBJ2-3
CASTLLRMSGANVLTF	few	TRBV2	TRBJ2-6
CSYRGRTGELFF	many	TRBV20-1	TRBJ2-2
CSVERTGNYGYTF	few	TRBV29-1	TRBJ1-2
CASRRGYEQYF	NA	TRBV4-1	TRBJ2-7
CASSRVRDEKLFF	NA	TRBV6-1	TRBJ1-4
CASSLATGISYTF	NA	TRBV7-2	TRBJ1-2
CASSSQGSWANVLTF	NA	TRBV4-3	TRBJ2-6
CASSPGNRASNQPQHF	NA	TRBV11-2	TRBJ1-5
CASSNTWRDYGYTF	NA	TRBV6-2/TRBV6-3	TRBJ1-2
CASSFPFEDNRNTGELFF	NA	TRBV12-3/TRBV12-4	TRBJ2-2
CASSPQNLNTEAFF	NA	TRBV18	TRBJ1-1
CASSLGGVLEANYGYTF	NA	TRBV7-9	TRBJ1-2
CASSYSNGRGRSNYEQYF	many	TRBV6-6	TRBJ2-7
CASSPEPGRTDTQYF	NA	TRBV5-1	TRBJ2-3
CASNIGLAGAGEQFF	few	TRBV5-1	TRBJ2-1
CASSSPAGGTGELFF	many	TRBV7-3	TRBJ2-2
CASSTLTGGTYEQYF	few	TRBV28	TRBJ2-7
CASSSTTGNVANTEAFF	many	TRBV18	TRBJ1-1
CASSPWTSTDTQYF	few	TRBV12-3/TRBV12-4	TRBJ2-3
CSVGSQQETQYF	NA	TRBV29-1	TRBJ2-5
CAIRRGTGLTDTQYF	NA	TRBV10-3	TRBJ2-3
CAISGGYNEQFF	few	TRBV10-3	TRBJ2-1